Each of the 13 T cell receptor beta chains below was sequenced from the same sample in a study of shared clonotypes between healthy human individuals. The table came from immunoSEQ multiplex PCR; TCRdb's copy has only in-frame clones and leaves some out. The table lists about 2.3 million clones, just under 95% of them singletons. Sequenced: naive CD4+ T cells from PBMCs. The subset here: CD45RA+ positively selected. These receptors were collected from a man aged 18 to 30 in good health. Some clones in this sample may be carry-over from other donors' samples.

This clone is a singleton in its sample. The J gene is TRBJ1-1, the V gene TRBV28, with a weak D call TRBD1 (5 bases). Trimming removed 10 bases from V and 4 bases from J, with 19 bases in between. Germline CDR1 reads MDHEN; CDR2 reads SYDVKM. This CDR3 is 14 amino acids long. CDR3: CATRGEPPLTEAFF. The CDR3 nucleotides read TGTGCCACCCGGGGGGAGCCACCTCTCACTGAAGCTTTCTTT.

CDR3 in amino acids: CASSWGTSGSREQYF. For the CDR3, the DNA is TGTGCCAGCAGCTGGGGGACTAGCGGGAGTAGGGAGCAGTACTTC. J is TRBJ2-7 and V is TRBV7-2; 14 bases agree with TRBD2. This CDR3 has 15 amino acids. V was clipped by 4 bases and J by 7 bases; unmatched bases: 6. CDR1 is SGHTA and CDR2 is FQGNSA in the germline V gene.

CDR3 in DNA: TGTGCCAGCAGTGCCGACAGGGTTCGTGGCTACACCTTC. It specifies CASSADRVRGYTF. The V call is TRBV6-4, the J call TRBJ1-2; the match to TRBD1 covers 7 bases. Germline-derived CDR1 and CDR2 are MRHNA and SNTAGT. The CDR3 has 13 amino acids. V gave up 4 bases and J gave up 7 bases; unmatched junction bases: 6.

The chain uses TRBV7-9 and TRBJ2-2; D remains ambiguous. From germline, CDR1 is SEHNR and CDR2 FQNEAQ (reference sequence). The ends were cut back, 5 bases at V and 1 base at J, with 14 bases in the middle. This CDR3 comprises 16 residues. CDR3 nucleotides: TGTGCCAGCAGCCCGGTCGGGTGGCGGAACACCGGGGAGCTGTTTTTT. It is translated as CASSPVGWRNTGELFF.

Note on this clone: This sample also contains other DNA sequences that code for the same CDR3. The V gene is TRBV19, the J gene TRBJ1-5; D may be TRBD1 (6 bases). CDR1 and CDR2 from the germline V gene are LNHDA and SQIVND (reference sequence). There are 13 residues in the CDR3. V was pared by 5 bases and J by 6 bases, with 11 bases between. CDR3 loop: CASSFRGSQPQHF. The CDR3 nucleotides read TGTGCCAGTAGTTTCAGGGGTTCTCAGCCCCAGCATTTT.

The rearrangement links TRBV7-2 to TRBJ2-5; the D is unclear. CDR1 and CDR2 (germline): SGHTA, FQGNSA. V was pared by 1 base and J by 9 bases, with 15 bases between. CDR3 length: 14 amino acids. The CDR3 DNA follows: TGTGCCAGCAGCTTAGTACCACCGATATCGGCCCAGTACTTC. It yields the protein CASSLVPPISAQYF.

This rearrangement joins TRBV28 to TRBJ2-2, with D possibly called TRBD1 or TRBD2 (6 bases each). Germline V lookup: CDR1 MDHEN, CDR2 SYDVKM. The CDR3 extends over 15 amino acids. Trimming cost V 6 bases and J 4 bases, with 15 bases left between them. DNA for the CDR3: TGTGCCAGCAGCCGCGGGACACTGGGCACCGGGGAGCTGTTTTTT. Its translation: CASSRGTLGTGELFF.

Notes on this clone: It is unclear where the CDR3 begins or ends on the DNA, so no DNA is shown, and the CDR3 is as TCRdb lists it. The V gene is TRBV28, the J gene TRBJ2-5. Including both end residues, the CDR3 is 22 amino acids long. CDR1 is MDHEN and CDR2 is SYDVKM in the germline V gene. The CDR3 sequence: CASSLIIGTPSPARDPVLRQYF.

The gene calls are TRBV7-3 and TRBJ2-6; D is uncertain. Germline CDR1 is SGHTA and CDR2 is FQGTGA. V shed 1 base and J shed 0 bases, with 7 bases lying between them. The CDR3 is made up of 16 amino acids. Written as DNA, the CDR3 is TGTGCCAGCAGCTTAAATTTACTCTCTGGGGCCAACGTCCTGACTTTC. It codes for CASSLNLLSGANVLTF. The whole variable domain, remainder taken from reference TRBV7-3 and TRBJ2-6, is GAGVSQTPSNKVTEKGKYVELRCDPISGHTALYWYRQSLGQGPEFLIYFQGTGAADDSGLPNDRFFAVRPEGSVSTLKIQRTERGDSAVYLCASSLNLLSGANVLTFGAGSRLTVL.

The chain employs TRBV18 and TRBJ2-4; TRBD1 matches at 7 bases. V lost 4 bases and J lost 2; bases outside the gene matches: 11. CDR3 length equals 17 residues. Germline V CDR1 and CDR2: KGHSH, LQKENI. For the CDR3, the DNA is TGTGCCAGCTCACTGACACAGGGGAGCCCTCCCAAAAACATTCAGTACTTC. It specifies CASSLTQGSPPKNIQYF.

The V and J genes are TRBV29-1 and TRBJ2-3; tentatively, D is TRBD2 (6 bases). The CDR3 length is 15 residues. V gave up 5 bases and J gave up 3 bases, with 18 bases separating them. Germline loops: CDR1 SQVTM, CDR2 ANQGSEA. The CDR3 is CSVPWGERGTDTQYF. The CDR3 DNA is TGCAGCGTTCCCTGGGGGGAGAGGGGAACAGATACGCAGTATTTT.

The chain joins TRBV14 to TRBJ2-7, with 9 bases lining up with TRBD2. Germline CDR1 and CDR2: SGHDN and FVKESK. J lost 5 bases, V lost 1 base, and 3 bases had no gene match. The CDR3 spans 14 residues. CDR3 sequence (DNA): TGTGCCAGCAGCCAAGTGCTAGCGGGAAACGAGCAGTACTTC. It codes for CASSQVLAGNEQYF.

This chain links TRBV28 with TRBJ1-5; 9 positions agree with TRBD1. CDR1 and CDR2 (germline): MDHEN, SYDVKM. V was pared by 5 bases and J by 4 bases, with 6 bases of the junction left unmatched. CDR3 length equals 15 residues. The CDR3 DNA sequence: TGTGCCAGCAGTGGGACAGGGACGACGAATCAGCCCCAGCATTTT. Translated: CASSGTGTTNQPQHF.